Given below is one T cell receptor beta chain in context. The CDR3 runs to 15 residues. Germline trimming cut 7 bases from V and 4 bases from J; bases unmatched to any gene: 12. Germline-derived CDR1 and CDR2 are MNHNY and SVGAGI (reference sequence). The sample comes from a study of blood T cell repertoires in COVID-19. About the study: The study drew acute and convalescent COVID-19 samples from the United States, Italy and Spain.

Sequenced by immunoSEQ multiplex PCR; TCRdb stores in-frame clones only, minus some. The data contain 80,000 or so clones, 65% to 85% of them singletons. Sequencing was carried out using peripheral blood. This TCR came from a woman aged 60 to 75 with acute or convalescent COVID-19. The V and J genes are TRBV6-6 and TRBJ1-2; 7 bases map to TRBD1. The CDR3 DNA is TGTGCCAGCACCGAAGGGACAGCCTATTCCTATGGCTACACCTTC. Encoded protein: CASTEGTAYSYGYTF.